The 27 T cell receptor beta chains in this list originate from one sample, sequenced in a study of T-cell reconstitution after alpha-beta-depleted transplantation in children (dated by TCRdb to 2016 to 2017). Sample treatment or condition, as interpreted from the label and publication: allogeneic hematopoietic cell transplantation with graft depleted of TCRalphabeta T cells and CD19 B cells. Libraries were prepared through PCR. The instrument given in TCRdb is Illumina HiSeq 2500. TCR libraries were prepared with molecular barcoding, using unique molecular identifiers to normalize TCRbeta repertoire quantification. Through fastp at Q25 and MiXCR, TCRdb rebuilt clones from the public reads, retaining in-frame beta chains. Under each unique CDR3 protein, matching rows form one entry showing the most common genes and DNA. Counted in this sample were 210,000 or so distinct CDR3 sequences; 9.5% to 13% of them appeared once. Roughly 27% of the sample goes to the ten largest clones.

This sample comprised PBMCs, obtained before TCRalphabeta/CD19-depleted stem cell transplant. All receptors come from a child younger than two with acute myeloid leukemia, due to receive a stem cell transplant.

This clonotype was recorded at least ten times. V is TRBV24-1 and J is TRBJ2-2, with D possibly being TRBD1 or TRBD2 (5 bases each). This CDR3 spans 17 amino acids. With 0 bases removed from V and 4 bases from J, the gap between germline ends came to 14 bases. CDR1 is KGHDR, CDR2 SFDVKD, per germline. The CDR3 protein is CATSDLFQGAATGELFF. Here the CDR3 DNA reads TGTGCCACCAGTGATTTGTTTCAGGGAGCGGCCACCGGGGAGCTGTTTTTT.

In its sample, this clonotype was seen many times. The chain uses TRBV4-2 and TRBJ2-1; D is uncertain. The CDR3 has 16 residues. V gave up 2 bases and J gave up 0 bases, with 11 bases separating them. Germline V gives CDR1 LGHNA, CDR2 YNFKEQ. This CDR3 is CASSQPTGSSYNEQFF. The CDR3 DNA sequence: TGTGCCAGCAGCCAACCGACGGGCAGCTCCTACAATGAGCAGTTCTTC.

The chain uses TRBV21-1 and TRBJ2-3; no DNA check was done on the table's D call, TRBD2. TRBV21-1 corresponds to a pseudogene. The CDR3 is 17 residues long. CDR3 bases: TGTGCCAGCAGCAACTGGCCACTAGCGCCCAGCACAGATACGCAGTATTTT. It codes for CASSNWPLAPSTDTQYF.

This clonotype was counted many times. V usage is TRBV7-3 and J usage is TRBJ2-1, with D possibly being TRBD2 (5 bases). Between the trimmed V and J ends, which lost 0 bases and 12 bases, there was a span of 12 bases. This CDR3 region has 13 residues. Germline CDR1 SGHTA, CDR2 FQGTGA. Here the CDR3 reads CASSLTGSGGQFF. Written as DNA, the CDR3 is TGTGCCAGCAGCTTAACAGGAAGCGGTGGGCAGTTCTTC.

This clonotype was recorded many times. V usage is TRBV5-1 and J usage is TRBJ2-7, with D tentatively TRBD1 or TRBD2 (5 bases each). Germline CDR1 reads SGHRS; CDR2 reads YFSETQ. Trimming took off 0 bases at V and 7 bases at J, with 20 bases between the two ends. This CDR3 spans 16 amino acids. The CDR3 sequence is CASSLGPGTFRGEQYF. The CDR3 DNA is TGCGCCAGCAGCTTGGGCCCCGGGACCTTTCGCGGAGAGCAGTACTTC. Together with reference TRBV5-1 and TRBJ2-7, the CDR3 gives the full variable domain: KAGVTQTPRYLIKTRGQQVTLSCSPISGHRSVSWYQQTPGQGLQFLFEYFSETQRNKGNFPGRFSGRQFSNSRSEMNVSTLELGDSALYLCASSLGPGTFRGEQYFGPGTRLTVT.

This clonotype was counted ten times or more. The rearrangement uses TRBV5-1 and TRBJ1-6, with unresolved D. The V gene lost 5 bases and the J gene lost 4 bases, with 7 bases spanning the gap. Germline CDR1 is SGHRS and CDR2 is YFSETQ. CDR3 length equals 13 residues. The DNA of the CDR3 is TGCGCCAGCAGAATAAATTATAATTCACCCCTCCACTTT. This sequence encodes CASRINYNSPLHF.

This clonotype was recorded at least ten times. This chain links TRBV20-1 with TRBJ1-5, with D perhaps matching TRBD1 (5 bases). This CDR3 has 16 residues. Germline V gene lookup returns CDR1 DFQATT and CDR2 SNEGSKA (reference sequence). Trimming removed 4 bases at V and 4 bases at J, with 20 bases between. CDR3 residues: CSANEEVSGTNQPQHF. The CDR3, as DNA: TGCAGTGCTAATGAGGAGGTTTCAGGGACTAATCAGCCCCAGCATTTT.

The sample holds many counts of this clonotype. CDR3 in amino acids: CSALRAGGTYEQYF. CDR3 coding DNA: TGCAGTGCCCTGAGGGCGGGAGGGACCTACGAGCAGTACTTC. This chain links TRBV20-1 with TRBJ2-7, with 9 bases fitting TRBD2. This CDR3 contains 14 residues. V dropped 6 bases and J dropped 2; count of bases not matched to a gene: 8. Germline loops: CDR1 DFQATT, CDR2 SNEGSKA (reference sequence).

The table lists this clonotype with many counts. The chain has TRBV20-1 and TRBJ2-5; D is ambiguous. The V gene lost 3 bases and the J gene lost 1 base, with 6 bases spanning the gap. The CDR3 totals 12 residues. CDR1 DFQATT and CDR2 SNEGSKA come from the germline V gene (reference sequence). CDR3 region: CSARSGQETQYF. The CDR3 DNA follows: TGCAGTGCTAGGTCCGGCCAAGAGACCCAGTACTTC.

This clonotype was picked up many times. The chain has TRBV5-6 and TRBJ2-4, with a tentative D call TRBD1 (6 bases). V was cut by 1 base and J by 9 bases, with 23 bases left in between. In germline, CDR1 is SGHDT, CDR2 YYEEEE. The CDR3 totals 17 residues. This CDR3 reads CASSLWGWGPAVGIQYF. The CDR3 nucleotides are TGTGCCAGCAGCTTGTGGGGGTGGGGGCCAGCGGTCGGCATTCAGTACTTC.

This clonotype was seen ten or more times. The V gene is TRBV2, the J gene TRBJ2-5; perhaps TRBD2 as D (6 bases). The CDR3 is made up of 13 amino acids. The V end lost 2 bases, the J end lost 4 bases, and 8 bases lay between the germline ends. CDR1 and CDR2 from the germline V gene are SNHLY and FYNNEI. CDR3 nucleotides: TGTGCCAGCAGTGAAATCGGGGGAGAGACCCAGTACTTC. Translation gives CASSEIGGETQYF.

This clonotype has at least ten counts. The rearrangement links TRBV7-8 to TRBJ1-2, with 10 nucleotides matching TRBD1. CDR1 is SGHVS and CDR2 is FQNEAQ in the germline V gene. This CDR3 has 14 amino acids. V gave up 3 bases and J gave up 4 bases; unmatched junction bases: 2. CDR3 nucleotide sequence: TGTGCCAGCAGCTTGAGGGACAGGGGCTATGGCTACACCTTC. Its protein product is CASSLRDRGYGYTF.

This clonotype was observed at least ten times. The chain recombines TRBV7-2 with TRBJ2-5; D possibly corresponds to TRBD1 (6 bases). The CDR3 extends over 16 amino acids. The V gene lost 2 bases and the J gene lost 5 bases, with 18 bases spanning the gap. Germline-derived CDR1 and CDR2 are SGHTA and FQGNSA. CDR3 region: CASSLMPQAQGETQYF. CDR3 bases: TGTGCCAGCAGCTTAATGCCCCAGGCCCAGGGGGAGACCCAGTACTTC.

Ten or more counts support this clonotype. The J gene is TRBJ1-5, the V gene TRBV23-1, with D possibly TRBD1 on 5 matching bases. TRBV23-1 falls under the ORF class, with uncertain function. Trimming shortened V by 0 bases and J by 6 bases, and 15 bases separated the two germline ends. The CDR3 is 16 residues long. CDR3 coding DNA: TGCGCCAGCAGTCAATCCCGGCAGGCAGGGAGTCAGCCCCAGCATTTT. It encodes CASSQSRQAGSQPQHF.

In its sample, this clonotype was seen many times. The chain uses TRBV3-1 and TRBJ1-2; D uncertain. Trimming removed 4 bases from V and 1 base from J, with 16 bases in between. The germline V gene encodes CDR1 LGHDT and CDR2 YNNKEL (reference sequence). The CDR3 contains 16 residues. The CDR3 DNA sequence: TGTGCCAGCAGCCCCGCACGACAACGCAGTAACTATGGCTACACCTTC. Translating it yields CASSPARQRSNYGYTF.

For this clonotype: This could be a read error, since a much larger clone is one nucleotide away. In DNA, the CDR3 is TGTGCCAGCAGTGACTGGGCAAGGGGGTCCTACGAGCAGTACTTC. This sequence encodes CASSDWARGSYEQYF. The V and J genes are TRBV6-1 and TRBJ2-7; TRBD1 is a possible D gene (6 bases). In germline, CDR1 is MNHNS, CDR2 SASEGT. V was cut by 3 bases and J by 1 base, with 13 bases left in between. The CDR3 loop spans 15 amino acids.

The chain links TRBV2 to TRBJ1-1; no reliable D call. CDR1 and CDR2 (germline): SNHLY, FYNNEI. The CDR3 spans 18 residues. CDR3 nucleotides: TGTACCCTCAGTTCACTTCACACAACCGCCGCCATGAACACTGAAGCTTTCTTT. Translated, it gives CTLSSLHTTAAMNTEAFF.

This clonotype was seen many times. The CDR3 DNA sequence: TGTGCCAGCAGCGAGAGACCGTTGAACACTGAAGCTTTCTTT. It codes for CASSERPLNTEAFF. The chain carries TRBV28 and TRBJ1-1, with D hard to call. Between the trimmed V and J ends, which lost 6 bases and 0 bases, there was a span of 11 bases. Germline V gene lookup returns CDR1 MDHEN and CDR2 SYDVKM. The CDR3 is made up of 14 amino acids.

This clonotype was seen repeatedly, ten times or more. The chain carries TRBV20-1 and TRBJ1-6; TRBD1 is a possible D gene (5 bases). Between the trimmed V and J ends, which lost 3 bases and 12 bases, there was a span of 18 bases. The CDR3 contains 14 residues. The V gene's germline CDR1 is DFQATT and CDR2 SNEGSKA (reference sequence). CDR3 protein: CSARGGHALGPLHF. CDR3 DNA: TGCAGTGCTAGGGGAGGACATGCCCTGGGACCCCTCCACTTT.

The table lists this clonotype with many counts. The chain recombines TRBV28 with TRBJ1-6, with a weak D call TRBD1 (5 bases). V was cut by 3 bases and J by 6 bases, with 12 bases left in between. The CDR3 has 15 residues. Germline V gene lookup returns CDR1 MDHEN and CDR2 SYDVKM. CDR3 sequence: CASSLAGLGNSPLHF. CDR3 DNA sequence: TGTGCCAGCAGTTTGGCAGGGCTCGGTAATTCACCCCTCCACTTT.

This clonotype was seen at least ten times. The gene calls are TRBV7-9 and TRBJ2-3; no clear D. Germline V gene lookup returns CDR1 SEHNR and CDR2 FQNEAQ (reference sequence). The CDR3 length is 14 residues. Trimming took off 1 base at V and 4 bases at J, with 9 bases between the two ends. The CDR3 here is CASSLVSPSDTQYF. CDR3 DNA sequence: TGTGCCAGCAGCTTAGTTTCCCCCTCAGATACGCAGTATTTT. The full variable domain, its missing parts supplied by reference TRBV7-9 and TRBJ2-3, is DTGVSQNPRHKITKRGQNVTFRCDPISEHNRLYWYRQTLGQGPEFLTYFQNEAQLEKSRLLSDRFSAERPKGSFSTLEIQRTEQGDSAMYLCASSLVSPSDTQYFGPGTRLTVL.

This clonotype was observed many times. V gene TRBV3-1 combines with J gene TRBJ1-5, with D perhaps TRBD1 (5 bases). The CDR3 contains 13 residues. The V end lost 2 bases, the J end lost 8 bases, and 10 bases lay between the germline ends. Germline V gives CDR1 LGHDT, CDR2 YNNKEL (reference sequence). The CDR3 sequence: CASSQILGEPQHF. CDR3 DNA: TGTGCCAGCAGCCAAATATTAGGGGAGCCCCAGCATTTT.

This clonotype was detected a few times. This chain joins TRBV12-3 or TRBV12-4 and TRBJ1-2; TRBD1 aligns across 8 bases. This CDR3 spans 13 amino acids. V lost 3 bases, J lost 6 bases, and 3 bases stayed unmatched. The CDR3 is CASSLTGENGYTF. CDR3 nucleotide sequence: TGTGCCAGCAGTTTGACAGGGGAGAATGGCTACACCTTC.

This clonotype has a count of ten or more. The V and J genes are TRBV6-2 or TRBV6-3 and TRBJ2-1, with a possible D match to TRBD2 (6 bases). The germline CDR1 and CDR2 sequences are MNHEY and SVGEGT. The CDR3 consists of 14 residues. V lost 2 bases, J lost 8 bases, and 13 bases lay in between. CDR3 residues: CASSYRGPSDEQFF. DNA for the CDR3: TGTGCCAGCAGTTACCGAGGACCTAGCGATGAGCAGTTCTTC.

This clonotype occurred many times. This rearrangement joins TRBV5-6 to TRBJ2-5, with D perhaps matching TRBD1 (6 bases). Deletions cut 3 bases from V and 3 bases from J, with 12 bases between. The CDR3 runs 14 residues. Germline lookup yields CDR1 SGHDT and CDR2 YYEEEE. The CDR3 DNA is TGTGCCAGCAGCTCCCGGGACACAGAAGAGACCCAGTACTTC. As protein: CASSSRDTEETQYF.

This clonotype was detected ten times or more. The rearrangement links TRBV15 to TRBJ2-5; D tentatively fits TRBD1 or TRBD2 (5 bases each). Germline V gene data show CDR1 as LNHNV and CDR2 as YYDKDF (reference sequence). This CDR3 comprises 17 residues. V was trimmed by 2 bases and J by 9 bases, leaving 25 bases between them. The CDR3 nucleotides read TGTGCCACCAGCAGACAGGGAGCGAGAATGCAGGGAACGGCCCAGTACTTC. The encoded protein is CATSRQGARMQGTAQYF.

In this sample, this clonotype turned up many times. The chain employs TRBV15 and TRBJ2-5; the D is unclear. Germline V gene data show CDR1 as LNHNV and CDR2 as YYDKDF (reference sequence). The CDR3 length is 13 residues. V shed 0 bases and J shed 9 bases, with 11 bases lying between them. The CDR3 bases are TGTGCCACCAGCAGAGATCGGTCCCGGGCCCAGTACTTC. It is translated as CATSRDRSRAQYF.